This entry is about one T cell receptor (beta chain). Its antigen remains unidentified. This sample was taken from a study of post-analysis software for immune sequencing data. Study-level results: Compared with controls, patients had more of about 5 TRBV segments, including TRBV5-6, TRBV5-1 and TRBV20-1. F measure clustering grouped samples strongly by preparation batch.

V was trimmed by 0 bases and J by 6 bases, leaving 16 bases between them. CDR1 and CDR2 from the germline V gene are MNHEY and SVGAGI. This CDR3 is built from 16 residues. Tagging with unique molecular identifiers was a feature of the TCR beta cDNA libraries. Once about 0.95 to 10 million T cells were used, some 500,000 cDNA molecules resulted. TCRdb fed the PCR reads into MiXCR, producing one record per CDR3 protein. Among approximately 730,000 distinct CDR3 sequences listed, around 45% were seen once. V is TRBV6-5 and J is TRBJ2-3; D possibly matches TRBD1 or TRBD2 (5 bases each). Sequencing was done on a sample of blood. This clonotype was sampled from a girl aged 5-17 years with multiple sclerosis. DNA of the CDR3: TGTGCCAGCAGTTACTCCGGGGCGGCAGGACCCGATACGCAGTATTTT. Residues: CASSYSGAAGPDTQYF.